This T cell receptor (beta chain) was documented in a study of cytomegalovirus exposure and HLA in healthy donors. Overall study context: Some 91 million unique TCRs from HLA-typed donors were held in an early release of data.

Nominally healthy donors provided the samples, though records likely missed some immune exposures. Study results and caveats: Later analysis demonstrated an association between a missense DCLRE1C variant and TCR beta V- and J-gene trimming. Many donors shared some public TCRs, even though most TCR sequences were rare.

Primers included in the PCR were 60 Vbeta and 13 Jbeta primers. Only in-frame clones appear in the TCRdb table, and some are missing; sequencing was by immunoSEQ multiplex PCR. The table includes under 200,000 clones, about four fifths detected once. On this clone: The antigen is unknown. Other DNA sequences within the sample encode an identical CDR3.

CDR3 length: 13 residues. V lost 7 bases, J lost 3 bases, and 12 bases lay in between. CDR1 and CDR2 from the germline V gene are MNHNS and SASEGT. Material: PBMCs. The chain is built from TRBV6-1 and TRBJ1-1, with a tentative D call TRBD1 (6 bases). This clonotype was sampled from a male donor in good health and CMV-seronegative. This CDR3 is CASTRGWDTEAFF. CDR3 sequence (DNA): TGTGCCAGCACCAGGGGCTGGGACACTGAAGCTTTCTTT.